This T cell receptor beta chain was profiled in a study of blood T cell repertoires in COVID-19. Germline CDR1 LNHDA, CDR2 SQIVND (reference sequence). V lost 6 bases, J lost 4 bases, and 3 bases stayed unmatched. The CDR3 runs 13 residues. This clone appeared a single time. As handled by the study authors: Amplification of reference gene primers provided the estimated nucleated cell counts. Clones were read by immunoSEQ multiplex PCR, and TCRdb kept only the in-frame ones, dropping some. Clonal size and the V and J genes are those of that table, whereas D and trimming came from the DNA. This table holds 200,000 to 300,000 clones, approximately 90% found once.

V gene TRBV19 combines with J gene TRBJ1-1; 9 bases map to TRBD1. Sequenced input: PBMCs or T cells enriched from blood (not recorded which). The origin of this receptor is a man aged 45-65 years who had been exposed to COVID-19. The CDR3 DNA follows: TGTGCCAGTAGCGACAGGGGGGCCACTGAAGCTTTCTTT. This encodes CASSDRGATEAFF.